The clone carrying this T cell receptor (beta chain) was observed a handful of times. What it binds is not known. This record comes from a study of response to subunit inactivated influenza vaccine. Study-wide findings and caveats: The authors suggested that few new T cells are recruited per seasonal influenza vaccination.

The CDR3 is made up of 14 amino acids. Germline V CDR1 and CDR2: SEHNR, FQNEAQ (reference sequence). J was trimmed by 5 bases and V by 5 bases; bases with no gene match: 7. TCRdb re-called the RT-PCR reads with MiXCR, one entry per CDR3 protein. The top ten clones hold roughly a tenth of a sample with around 540,000 distinct CDR3 sequences, around 11% of them seen once. The source of this sequence is a man between 45 and 60 years old who received an inactivated influenza vaccine. The rearrangement joins TRBV7-9 to TRBJ2-7; 9 nucleotides align to TRBD1. The sequencing here drew on PBMCs from blood, taken on the day of vaccination. The CDR3 DNA is TGTGCCAGCAGCCTCTCGGGACAGGGCAACGAGCAGTACTTC. It is translated as CASSLSGQGNEQYF.